This entry features one T cell receptor beta chain sequence. Germline V gene sequence: CDR1 LNHDA, CDR2 SQIVND (reference sequence). V lost 7 bases and J 6 bases, leaving 15 bases between the germline ends. This CDR3 has 13 residues. These data are taken from a study of T cell changes during pregnancy in multiple sclerosis. The repertoire was sequenced with immunoSEQ multiplex PCR; TCRdb's copy has only in-frame clones and lacks some. The sample yields over 35,000 clones, 90% to 95% seen once. This sequence joins TRBV19 and TRBJ1-2, with a possible D match to TRBD1 (5 bases). Sequences were derived from CD8+ T cells from peripheral blood mononuclear cells, sampled in the third trimester of pregnancy. This receptor was obtained from a female donor with multiple sclerosis, enrolled in a pregnancy study. This chain's CDR3 is CASTPGLGDGYTF. The CDR3 DNA sequence: TGTGCCAGTACTCCGGGACTAGGAGATGGCTACACCTTC.